A single T cell receptor beta chain is shown here with its context. With a J-beta primer mix and a sample-barcoded 5' primer, a second PCR ran roughly 6 to 11 cycles. TCRdb redid the calling of the 5' RACE reads with MiXCR, one entry per CDR3 protein. Found here are around 900,000 distinct CDR3 sequences, about 53% of them singletons; the top ten hold 20% to 25%. This specimen comes from a study of blood T cells in healthy people across ages. The specimen was blood. The sequence came from a woman aged 60-70 years in good health.

The CDR3 nucleotides are TGCAGCGCAGAGGGTGAGCGGGAGGGTGGATTCCCCTCCTACAATGAGCAGTTCTTC. Protein: CSAEGEREGGFPSYNEQFF. V gene TRBV29-1 combines with J gene TRBJ2-1, with 10 bases that match TRBD2. V lost 7 bases to trimming and J lost 0 bases; unmatched junction nucleotides: 18. CDR3 length equals 19 residues. Germline loops: CDR1 SQVTM, CDR2 ANQGSEA.